The 31 T cell receptor beta chains reported below all come from one sample, sequenced in a study of radiotherapy plus CTLA-4 blockade in lung cancer. The assay was immunoSEQ multiplex PCR, and TCRdb's table has in-frame clones only and misses some. Here the sample spans around 72,000 clones, approximately 78% being singletons. This sample comprised peripheral blood, obtained from a patient treated with radiotherapy plus ipilimumab. These receptors came from a human donor with non-small cell lung cancer who had a complete response to radiotherapy plus ipilimumab.

V and J are TRBV29-1 and TRBJ1-1, with D tentatively TRBD1 (6 bases). The CDR3 length is 15 residues. V shed 3 bases and J shed 1 base, with 15 bases lying between them. Germline V gives CDR1 SQVTM, CDR2 ANQGSEA. In nucleotides, the CDR3 is TGCAGCGTTGAGGATCCAGGGGAGGGGAACACTGAAGCTTTCTTT. Protein product: CSVEDPGEGNTEAFF.

This clone was recorded a few times. This chain joins TRBV29-1 and TRBJ1-2, with 11 bases matching TRBD1. V shed 7 bases and J 7 bases; nucleotides not matched to a gene: 11. Germline V gene sequence: CDR1 SQVTM, CDR2 ANQGSEA. The CDR3 spans 14 residues. This chain's CDR3 is CSAGQGAGLSGYTF. The CDR3 DNA reads TGCAGCGCAGGACAGGGGGCTGGGCTGAGTGGCTACACCTTC.

V usage is TRBV5-1 and J usage is TRBJ1-2; D not certain. V lost 0 bases, J lost 5 bases, and 11 bases lay in between. CDR1 and CDR2 from the germline V gene are SGHRS and YFSETQ. The CDR3 loop spans 14 amino acids. The CDR3 spells CASSLEASRYGYTF. CDR3 bases: TGCGCCAGCAGCTTGGAGGCCAGCAGGTATGGCTACACCTTC.

The chain couples TRBV5-4 to TRBJ2-6; D is tentatively TRBD1 or TRBD2 (5 bases each). Germline loops: CDR1 SGHNT, CDR2 YYREEE (reference sequence). Trimming shortened V by 4 bases and J by 0 bases, and 17 bases separated the two germline ends. This CDR3 contains 18 residues. The CDR3 spells CASSRGGGAISGANVLTF. The CDR3, as DNA: TGTGCCAGCAGCCGAGGTGGGGGAGCCATCTCTGGGGCCAACGTCCTGACTTTC.

The V and J genes are TRBV27 and TRBJ1-5; D ambiguous. The V gene's germline CDR1 is MNHEY and CDR2 SMNVEV (reference sequence). The CDR3 extends over 13 amino acids. V shed 0 bases and J shed 6 bases, with 6 bases lying between them. The CDR3 region is CASSLSESQPQHF. The CDR3 region has the DNA TGTGCCAGCAGTTTATCGGAGAGTCAGCCCCAGCATTTT.

The chain uses TRBV6-1 and TRBJ1-4; D unclear. This CDR3 region has 14 residues. V was shortened by 3 bases and J by 0 bases, with 5 bases between the two germline ends. CDR1 and CDR2 (germline): MNHNS, SASEGT. The DNA for the CDR3 is TGTGCCAGCAGTGATTTGACAACTAATGAAAAACTGTTTTTT. It translates to CASSDLTTNEKLFF.

This clone has just one count. The chain is built from TRBV6-5 and TRBJ1-2, with D maybe TRBD1 (6 bases). Per the germline V gene, CDR1 is MNHEY and CDR2 is SVGAGI. The length of the CDR3 is 14 residues. Trimming removed 5 bases from V and 2 bases from J, with 12 bases in between. The chain's CDR3 is CASSDNRDNYGYTF. CDR3 nucleotides: TGTGCCAGCAGTGACAACAGGGACAACTATGGCTACACCTTC.

CDR3 protein: CASSLHAGAAEAFF. The CDR3 bases are TGTGCCAGCAGCTTACACGCGGGGGCAGCAGAAGCTTTCTTT. The chain couples TRBV7-9 to TRBJ1-1; tentatively, D is TRBD1 (6 bases). V lost 2 bases and J lost 8, with 15 bases in between. Germline V gives CDR1 SEHNR, CDR2 FQNEAQ (reference sequence). This CDR3 is built from 14 residues.

The chain is built from TRBV11-2 and TRBJ2-1; TRBD2 is a possible D gene (5 bases). The germline gives CDR1 SGHAT, CDR2 FQNNGV. V was pared by 3 bases and J by 5 bases, with 11 bases between. CDR3 size: 14 residues. CDR3 protein: CASSFQRTNNEQFF. CDR3 DNA sequence: TGTGCCAGCAGCTTTCAGCGGACCAACAATGAGCAGTTCTTC.

The V gene is TRBV30, the J gene TRBJ2-3; D not resolved. Germline CDR1 and CDR2: GTSNPN and SVGIG (reference sequence). This CDR3 is 14 amino acids long. V was cut by 0 bases and J by 5 bases, with 12 bases left in between. Here the CDR3 DNA reads TGTGCCTGGAGTGTACCCCCACAGCGAGATACGCAGTATTTT. Translated: CAWSVPPQRDTQYF.

This chain connects TRBV9 to TRBJ2-1; D is unclear. Trimming left V 0 bases short and J 8 bases short, with 6 bases between. Germline-derived CDR1 and CDR2 are SGDLS and YYNGEE. The CDR3 runs to 12 residues. This CDR3 is CASSVEGHEQFF. The DNA for the CDR3 is TGTGCCAGCAGCGTAGAAGGGCATGAGCAGTTCTTC.

This rearrangement joins TRBV28 to TRBJ2-5; the D gene could be TRBD1 or TRBD2 (5 bases each). The CDR3 length is 13 residues. Per germline, CDR1 MDHEN and CDR2 SYDVKM. The V end was cut by 6 bases, the J end by 2 bases, with 10 bases between. The CDR3 reads CASSPGPQETQYF. Here the CDR3 DNA reads TGTGCCAGCAGCCCGGGACCTCAAGAGACCCAGTACTTC.

This clone was observed a few times. This chain connects TRBV19 to TRBJ2-1, with 10 bases lining up with TRBD2. Germline values: CDR1 LNHDA, CDR2 SQIVND (reference sequence). Trimming cost V 4 bases and J 4 bases; bases outside gene matches: 4. This CDR3 comprises 15 residues. The CDR3 here is CASSSSSGGYNEQFF. The CDR3 nucleotides read TGTGCCAGTAGTAGCAGTAGCGGGGGGTACAATGAGCAGTTCTTC.

The chain combines TRBV6-5 with TRBJ1-3; D may be TRBD1 (6 bases). The V end lost 8 bases, the J end lost 0 bases, and 14 bases lay between the germline ends. CDR3 length: 15 amino acids. CDR1 is MNHEY, CDR2 SVGAGI, per germline. The CDR3 DNA sequence: TGTGCCAGCCTACAGGGAAGAGGCTCTGGAAACACCATATATTTT. Translation gives CASLQGRGSGNTIYF.

This clone was seen a handful of times. This chain joins TRBV19 and TRBJ1-4, with D perhaps matching TRBD1 (6 bases). Germline V gene data show CDR1 as LNHDA and CDR2 as SQIVND (reference sequence). This CDR3 region has 15 residues. V shed 4 bases and J shed 8 bases, with 17 bases lying between them. CDR3 protein: CASSSLGASQEKLFF. DNA of the CDR3: TGTGCCAGTAGTAGTTTGGGGGCGTCTCAGGAAAAACTGTTTTTT.

J is TRBJ1-4 and V is TRBV7-2; TRBD1 is a possible D gene (6 bases). This CDR3 is built from 15 residues. The V gene's germline CDR1 is SGHTA and CDR2 FQGNSA. Trimming took 1 base from V and 8 from J, leaving 14 bases between them. CDR3 DNA sequence: TGTGCCAGCAGCTTAGGACGACAGGTGGTCGAAAAACTGTTTTTT. Translating it yields CASSLGRQVVEKLFF.

This sequence joins TRBV6-5 and TRBJ2-1; no definite D call. Trimming left V 5 bases short and J 5 bases short, with 13 bases between. Germline loops: CDR1 MNHEY, CDR2 SVGAGI. This CDR3 is 14 amino acids long. CDR3 sequence: CASSQPAQNNEQFF. The CDR3 bases are TGTGCCAGCAGTCAACCCGCCCAAAACAATGAGCAGTTCTTC.

The chain has TRBV30 and TRBJ2-5, with D uncertain. Per germline, CDR1 GTSNPN and CDR2 SVGIG (reference sequence). CDR3 length: 12 amino acids. V was cut by 1 base and J by 2 bases, with 5 bases left in between. In nucleotides, the CDR3 is TGTGCCTGGAGTGGGGATCAAGAGACCCAGTACTTC. Translating gives CAWSGDQETQYF. The complete variable domain, with remaining parts taken from reference TRBV30 and TRBJ2-5, reads SQTIHQWPATLVQPVGSPLSLECTVEGTSNPNLYWYRQAAGRGLQLLFYSVGIGQISSEVPQNLSASRPQDRQFILSSKKLLLSDSGFYLCAWSGDQETQYFGPGTRLLVL.

The rearrangement joins TRBV6-6 to TRBJ2-7, with TRBD1 matching 7 bases. The CDR3 loop spans 13 amino acids. CDR1 and CDR2 (germline): MNHNY, SVGAGI (reference sequence). Unmatched junction bases numbered 5, after V lost 7 bases and J lost 2 bases. The CDR3 DNA reads as TGTGCCAGCACCTTGGGACAGCCCTACGAGCAGTACGTC. Translated, it gives CASTLGQPYEQYV.

V is TRBV7-2 and J is TRBJ1-1; D not resolved. V lost 4 bases and J 0 bases, leaving 6 bases between the germline ends. The CDR3 extends over 13 amino acids. The germline V gene encodes CDR1 SGHTA and CDR2 FQGNSA. The CDR3 here is CASSSGLNTEAFF. The CDR3 nucleotides are TGTGCCAGCAGCTCAGGATTGAACACTGAAGCTTTCTTT.

V usage is TRBV5-8 and J usage is TRBJ2-1; 11 nucleotides agree with TRBD2. V dropped 4 bases and J dropped 9; count of bases not matched to a gene: 9. This CDR3 comprises 15 residues. Germline-derived CDR1 and CDR2 are SGHTS and YDEGEE. The CDR3 spells CASSHRTSGYLEQFF. The CDR3 DNA is TGTGCCAGCAGCCACCGGACTAGCGGGTACCTTGAGCAGTTCTTC. Looking up the rest from reference TRBV5-8 and TRBJ2-1 gives the full variable domain: EAGVTQSPTHLIKTRGQQATLRCSPISGHTSVYWYQQALGLGLQFLLWYDEGEERNRGNFPPRFSGRQFPNYSSELNVNALELEDSALYLCASSHRTSGYLEQFFGPGTRLTVL.

This clone has only a few counts. This chain uses TRBV6-5 with TRBJ2-5; a weak D match, TRBD2 (6 bases). The CDR3 contains 13 residues. Per germline, CDR1 MNHEY and CDR2 SVGAGI. V was trimmed by 2 bases and J by 5 bases, leaving 9 bases between them. In nucleotides, the CDR3 is TGTGCCAGCAGTTACGCGGGGAGGGAGACCCAGTACTTC. Protein sequence: CASSYAGRETQYF.

Only one count was recorded for this clone. The V gene is TRBV5-1, the J gene TRBJ1-1; D remains ambiguous. This CDR3 region has 17 residues. V lost 4 bases to trimming and J lost 0 bases, with 19 bases between them. Germline loops: CDR1 SGHRS, CDR2 YFSETQ. The DNA of the CDR3 is TGCGCCAGCAGCCCGAACGGCGGGCAGTCCATGAACACTGAAGCTTTCTTT. Amino acid sequence: CASSPNGGQSMNTEAFF.

This chain uses TRBV2 with TRBJ1-2, with 8 bases lining up with TRBD1. V lost 6 bases to trimming and J lost 5 bases; unmatched junction nucleotides: 8. The V gene's germline CDR1 is SNHLY and CDR2 FYNNEI. The CDR3 extends over 14 amino acids. Here the CDR3 reads CASSPDREGYGYTF. DNA for the CDR3: TGTGCCAGCAGCCCGGACAGGGAAGGGTATGGCTACACCTTC. The full variable domain, its missing parts supplied by reference TRBV2 and TRBJ1-2, is EPEVTQTPSHQVTQMGQEVILRCVPISNHLYFYWYRQILGQKVEFLVSFYNNEISEKSEIFDDQFSVERPDGSNFTLKIRSTKLEDSAMYFCASSPDREGYGYTFGSGTRLTVV.

The V and J genes are TRBV7-2 and TRBJ2-3; a possible D gene is TRBD1 (5 bases). Germline-derived CDR1 and CDR2 are SGHTA and FQGNSA. The CDR3 is made up of 14 amino acids. V lost 2 bases and J 0 bases, leaving 6 bases between the germline ends. In nucleotides, the CDR3 is TGTGCCAGCAGCTTAAGACAGAGCACAGATACGCAGTATTTT. This translates into CASSLRQSTDTQYF.

This clone was seen more than once but under ten times. The V gene is TRBV5-4, the J gene TRBJ1-1; 7 nucleotides line up with TRBD1. This CDR3 has 16 residues. Germline V lookup: CDR1 SGHNT, CDR2 YYREEE (reference sequence). Losses at the gene ends were 3 bases for V and 3 bases for J; bases not matched to a gene: 11. The CDR3 DNA reads TGTGCCAGCAGCTCTTCAGGGGGGCTTAGAGACACTGAAGCTTTCTTT. Translating it yields CASSSSGGLRDTEAFF.

J is TRBJ2-7 and V is TRBV2; TRBD2 matches 8 bases. Germline V gives CDR1 SNHLY, CDR2 FYNNEI. V trimming: 8 bases; J trimming: 2 bases; junction bases outside the gene matches: 5. This CDR3 contains 13 residues. CDR3 in DNA: TGTGCCAGCCTAGGACTAGCAGCCTACGAGCAGTACTTC. Its protein product is CASLGLAAYEQYF.

The chain uses TRBV7-9 and TRBJ2-7; D is possibly TRBD2 (5 bases). Germline loops: CDR1 SEHNR, CDR2 FQNEAQ (reference sequence). Deletions cut 0 bases from V and 5 bases from J, with 8 bases between. This CDR3 is 13 amino acids long. The CDR3 DNA reads TGTGCCAGCAGCTTAGCCGGGAACAACGAGCAGTACTTC. Its translation is CASSLAGNNEQYF.

The chain combines TRBV10-3 with TRBJ2-2; no reliable D call. This CDR3 region has 15 residues. Germline CDR1 ENHRY, CDR2 SYGVKD. Trimming took off 0 bases at V and 5 bases at J, with 10 bases between the two ends. In DNA, the CDR3 is TGTGCCATCAGTGAGTCGAGAAGGGTTACCGGGGAGCTGTTTTTT. It codes for CAISESRRVTGELFF.

The genes are TRBV11-3 and TRBJ2-1, with 13 nucleotides matching TRBD2. V was clipped by 4 bases and J by 9 bases; unmatched bases: 3. This CDR3 is built from 14 residues. Germline V lookup: CDR1 SGHNT, CDR2 YENEEA. The chain's CDR3 is CASSSGLAGSEQFF. Here the CDR3 DNA reads TGTGCCAGCAGCTCGGGACTAGCGGGAAGTGAGCAGTTCTTC.

The chain combines TRBV5-1 with TRBJ1-4; 7 bases fit TRBD1. The V gene's germline CDR1 is SGHRS and CDR2 YFSETQ. The CDR3 has 20 residues. Trimming cost V 0 bases and J 7 bases; bases outside gene matches: 21. The CDR3 DNA reads TGCGCCAGCAGCTTGGCCGGTCCCCAGGGGGGGCACCAACTGACTGAAAAACTGTTTTTT. The encoded protein is CASSLAGPQGGHQLTEKLFF.